Listed here are 13 T cell receptor beta chains from one sample, sequenced in a study of T-cell reconstitution after alpha-beta-depleted transplantation in children. Unique molecular identifiers were built into the TCRbeta library. TCRdb analysed the PCR reads with MiXCR anew, one entry per CDR3 protein. This sample carries 150,000 to 200,000 distinct CDR3 sequences, approximately 12% of them seen once, and the ten largest clones take 13%. Sequencing used PBMCs, obtained before TCRalphabeta/CD19-depleted stem cell transplant. The origin of the receptors is a boy aged 2 to 10 with acute myeloid leukemia, due to receive a stem cell transplant.

This clonotype came up many times. The V call is TRBV28, the J call TRBJ2-1, with D perhaps given as TRBD1 or TRBD2 (5 bases each). CDR1 MDHEN and CDR2 SYDVKM come from the germline V gene. V lost 3 bases, J lost 8 bases, and 20 bases lay in between. The CDR3 spans 16 residues. The CDR3 bases are TGTGCCAGCAGTTTTTCGGGACCTCACCCGCGCGATGAGCAGTTCTTC. Translation: CASSFSGPHPRDEQFF.

This clonotype was seen ten or more times. The chain employs TRBV6-1 and TRBJ2-5, with D perhaps TRBD1 or TRBD2 (5 bases each). Per the germline V gene, CDR1 is MNHNS and CDR2 is SASEGT. Trimming removed 4 bases at V and 4 bases at J, with 19 bases between. CDR3 length equals 16 residues. The CDR3 spells CASSGAWQGSGETQYF. The CDR3 nucleotides are TGTGCCAGCAGTGGGGCATGGCAGGGAAGCGGAGAGACCCAGTACTTC.

This clonotype was seen repeatedly, ten times or more. The V call is TRBV6-4, the J call TRBJ2-3; 10 nucleotides match TRBD1. This CDR3 contains 14 residues. CDR1 is MRHNA and CDR2 is SNTAGT in the germline V gene. With V trimmed by 2 bases and J by 4 bases, 0 bases remained unmatched. In DNA, the CDR3 is TGTGCCAGCAGTGACGGACAGGGGGCAGATACGCAGTATTTT. This translates into CASSDGQGADTQYF.

As to this clonotype: A much bigger clone sits one base away, suggesting this may be a read error. The rearrangement links TRBV3-1 to TRBJ2-3; 16 bases line up with TRBD2. This CDR3 is built from 18 residues. CDR1 and CDR2 from the germline V gene are LGHDT and YNNKEL (reference sequence). CDR3 region: CASSRGLAGGHRTDTPYF. In DNA, the CDR3 is TGTGCCAGCAGCCGGGGACTAGCGGGAGGGCATCGCACAGATACGCCGTATTTT.

Remarks on this clonotype: A much larger clone is a single base away; this may be a read error. The rearrangement links TRBV7-2 to TRBJ2-1; 9 bases are a match to TRBD2. The germline gives CDR1 SGHTA, CDR2 FQGNSA. The CDR3 consists of 15 residues. The CDR3 region is CASSLASGGNNGQFF. The CDR3 DNA is TGTGCCAGCAGCTTAGCTAGCGGGGGCAACAATGGGCAGTTCTTC.

Many counts were recorded for this clonotype. The chain has TRBV27 and TRBJ1-6; perhaps TRBD1 as D (5 bases). The CDR3 length is 16 residues. V was clipped by 2 bases and J by 7 bases, with 15 bases between them. In germline, CDR1 is MNHEY, CDR2 SMNVEV (reference sequence). CDR3 sequence reads: CASSLKIGVDNSPLHF. Written as DNA, the CDR3 is TGTGCCAGCAGTTTAAAAATAGGGGTGGACAATTCACCCCTCCACTTT.

This clonotype came up many times. The chain links TRBV20-1 to TRBJ1-1, with D perhaps matching TRBD1 (5 bases). Germline values: CDR1 DFQATT, CDR2 SNEGSKA (reference sequence). The germline V and J ends were trimmed by 4 bases and 10 bases, with 19 bases remaining between them. CDR3 size: 13 residues. CDR3 DNA: TGCAGTGCTAATGTAAGGGGCTTGGAGCGAGCTTTCTTT. Protein product: CSANVRGLERAFF.

This clonotype was found many times. The rearrangement links TRBV5-1 to TRBJ2-1; a weak D match, TRBD2 (7 bases). The germline V gene encodes CDR1 SGHRS and CDR2 YFSETQ. The CDR3 length is 14 residues. The germline V and J ends were trimmed by 2 bases and 3 bases, with 9 bases remaining between them. CDR3 nucleotides: TGCGCCAGCAGCTTTAGGGGGGGCTACAATGAGCAGTTCTTC. This translates into CASSFRGGYNEQFF.

This clonotype was detected ten times or more. The V gene is TRBV20-1, the J gene TRBJ2-4; maybe TRBD1 (5 bases). The CDR3 loop spans 14 amino acids. CDR1 is DFQATT and CDR2 is SNEGSKA in the germline V gene (reference sequence). Between the trimmed V and J ends, which lost 3 bases and 3 bases, there was a span of 12 bases. CDR3 residues: CSARKGWDKNIQYF. For the CDR3, the DNA is TGCAGTGCTAGGAAGGGGTGGGACAAAAACATTCAGTACTTC.

This rearrangement joins TRBV7-2 to TRBJ2-7; 10 nucleotides agree with TRBD2. Trimming took 5 bases from V and 1 from J; bases not matched to a gene: 8. This CDR3 is built from 16 residues. Germline V gene lookup returns CDR1 SGHTA and CDR2 FQGNSA. The CDR3 region is CASSAGTSETSYEQYF. CDR3 sequence (DNA): TGTGCCAGCAGCGCCGGGACTAGCGAAACTTCCTACGAGCAGTACTTC.

This clonotype was detected ten times or more. The J gene is TRBJ1-6, the V gene TRBV5-4; TRBD1 might be the D (6 bases). Germline V gene data show CDR1 as SGHNT and CDR2 as YYREEE (reference sequence). Trimming left V 2 bases short and J 4 bases short, with 22 bases between. CDR3 length equals 19 residues. The CDR3 DNA sequence: TGTGCCAGCAGCTTTCGGACGACCCCCCGAGGGACATATAATTCACCCCTCCACTTT. This translates into CASSFRTTPRGTYNSPLHF.

This clonotype was detected many times. The V call is TRBV29-1, the J call TRBJ1-2; D gene ambiguous. The germline V gene has CDR1 SQVTM and CDR2 ANQGSEA. This CDR3 comprises 12 residues. V dropped 2 bases and J dropped 2 bases, with 6 bases sitting between them. This CDR3 reads CSVENINYGYTF. The CDR3 DNA sequence: TGCAGCGTTGAAAACATAAACTATGGCTACACCTTC.

This clonotype has ten or more counts. The chain links TRBV5-6 to TRBJ2-5, with TRBD1 matching 7 bases. Germline values: CDR1 SGHDT, CDR2 YYEEEE. The CDR3 covers 14 residues. The J segment lost 5 bases and the V segment lost 4 bases, leaving 8 bases of the junction unmatched. The chain's CDR3 is CASSRAGGWETQYF. In DNA, the CDR3 is TGTGCCAGCAGCCGGGCAGGGGGTTGGGAGACCCAGTACTTC.